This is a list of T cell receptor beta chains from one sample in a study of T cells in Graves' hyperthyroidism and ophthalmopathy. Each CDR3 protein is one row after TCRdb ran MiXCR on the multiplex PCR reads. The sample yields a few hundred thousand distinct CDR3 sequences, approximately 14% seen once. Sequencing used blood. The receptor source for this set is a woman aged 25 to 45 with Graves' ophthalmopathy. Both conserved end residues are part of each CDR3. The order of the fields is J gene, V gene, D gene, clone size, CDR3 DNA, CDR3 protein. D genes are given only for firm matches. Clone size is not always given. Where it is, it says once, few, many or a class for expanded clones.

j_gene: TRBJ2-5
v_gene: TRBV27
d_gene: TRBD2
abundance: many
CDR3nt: TGTGCCAGCAGACAACTAGCGGGGTACCAAGAGACCCAGTACTTC
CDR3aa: CASRQLAGYQETQYF

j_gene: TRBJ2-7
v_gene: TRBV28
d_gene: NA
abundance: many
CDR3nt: TGTGCCAGCAGTTTGGAGTCGGGGCAGTACTTC
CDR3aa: CASSLESGQYF

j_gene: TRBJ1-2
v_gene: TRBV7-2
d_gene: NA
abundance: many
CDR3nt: TGTGCCAGCAGCCCCTTACATGCTGACTATGGCTACACCTTC
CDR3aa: CASSPLHADYGYTF

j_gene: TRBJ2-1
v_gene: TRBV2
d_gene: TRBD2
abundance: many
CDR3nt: TGTGCCAGCAGTGAACGCCGCGGGGGGGATTACAATGAGCAGTTCTTC
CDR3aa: CASSERRGGDYNEQFF

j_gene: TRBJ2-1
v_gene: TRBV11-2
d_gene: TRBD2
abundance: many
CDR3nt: TGTGCCAGCAGCCAACTAGCGGGGATCTACAATGAGCAGTTCTTC
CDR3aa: CASSQLAGIYNEQFF

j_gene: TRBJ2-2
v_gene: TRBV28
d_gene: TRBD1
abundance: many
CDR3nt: TGTGCCAGCAGTACCACAGGGGCCGGGGAGCTGTTTTTT
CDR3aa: CASSTTGAGELFF

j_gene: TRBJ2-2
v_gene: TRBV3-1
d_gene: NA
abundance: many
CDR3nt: TGTGCCAGCAGAAACCCGGACAACCCGAACACCGGGGAGCTGTTTTTT
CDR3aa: CASRNPDNPNTGELFF

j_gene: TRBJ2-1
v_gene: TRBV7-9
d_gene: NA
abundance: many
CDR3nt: TGTGCCAGCGGGGAAACACGCCTCCAGGACAATGAGCAGTTCTTC
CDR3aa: CASGETRLQDNEQFF

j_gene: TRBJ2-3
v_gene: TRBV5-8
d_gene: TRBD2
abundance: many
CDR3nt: TGTGCCAGCAGCCCCGGGGGGACTACAAGCACAGATACGCAGTATTTT
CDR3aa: CASSPGGTTSTDTQYF

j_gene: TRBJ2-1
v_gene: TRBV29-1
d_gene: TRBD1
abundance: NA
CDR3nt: TGCAGCGTTGAACACGGACAGGGCTACAATGAGCAGTTCTTC
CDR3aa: CSVEHGQGYNEQFF

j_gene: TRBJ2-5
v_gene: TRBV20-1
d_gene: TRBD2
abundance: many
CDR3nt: TGCAGTGCGCAGCTAGCGGGGGGCCAAGAGACCCAGTACTTC
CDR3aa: CSAQLAGGQETQYF

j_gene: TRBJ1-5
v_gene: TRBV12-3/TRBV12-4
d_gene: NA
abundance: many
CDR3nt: TGTGCCAGCAGTTTGTCCCAGCATTTT
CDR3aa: CASSLSQHF

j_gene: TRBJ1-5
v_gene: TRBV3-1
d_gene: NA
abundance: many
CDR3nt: TGTGCCAGCAGCCTAGGGAGAGGAGTTAGCAATCAGCCCCAGCATTTT
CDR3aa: CASSLGRGVSNQPQHF

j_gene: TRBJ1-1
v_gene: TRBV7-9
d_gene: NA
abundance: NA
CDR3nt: TGTGCCAGCAGCCCCCCTTCGGGCTCAGCCACTGAAGCTTTCTTT
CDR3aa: CASSPPSGSATEAFF

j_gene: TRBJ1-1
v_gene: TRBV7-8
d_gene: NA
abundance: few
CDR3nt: TGTGCCAGCAGTAAAAGAGGAAGTCTGAACACTGAAGCTTTCTTT
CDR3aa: CASSKRGSLNTEAFF

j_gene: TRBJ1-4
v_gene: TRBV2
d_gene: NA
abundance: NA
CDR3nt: TGTGCCAGCAGTGGGGCGGGCAGGGAACTGTTTTTT
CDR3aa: CASSGAGRELFF

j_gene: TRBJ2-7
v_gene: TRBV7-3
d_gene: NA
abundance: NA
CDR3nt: TGTGCCAGCAGCTATGACAGCGTAGAGCAGTACTTC
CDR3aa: CASSYDSVEQYF

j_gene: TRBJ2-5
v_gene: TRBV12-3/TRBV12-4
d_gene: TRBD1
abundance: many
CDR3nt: TGTGCCAGCAAACCACAGGGACAGAAAGAGACCCAGTACTTC
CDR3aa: CASKPQGQKETQYF

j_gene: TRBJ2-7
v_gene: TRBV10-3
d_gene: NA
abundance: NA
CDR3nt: TGTGCCATCAGTGAGTCTGGCGGAAGCTACGAGCAGTACTTC
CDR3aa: CAISESGGSYEQYF

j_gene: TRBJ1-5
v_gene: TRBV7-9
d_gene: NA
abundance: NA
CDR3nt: TGTGCCAGCAGCTTGGGCGGGGGAGTGGTTAGCAATCAGCCCCAGCATTTT
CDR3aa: CASSLGGGVVSNQPQHF

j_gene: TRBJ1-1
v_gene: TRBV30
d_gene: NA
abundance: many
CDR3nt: TGTGCTTGTGGGCTCAGGACTGAAGCTTTCTTT
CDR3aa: CACGLRTEAFF

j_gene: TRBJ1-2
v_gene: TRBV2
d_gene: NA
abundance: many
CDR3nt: TGTGCCAGCAGTGAGTTTGGTTCCGGTGACAGGAGAAACTATGGCTACACCTTC
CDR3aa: CASSEFGSGDRRNYGYTF

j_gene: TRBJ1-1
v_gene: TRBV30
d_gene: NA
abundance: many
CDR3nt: TGTGCCTGGAGTGTAAGTTTAGGGGCTCACACTGAAGCTTTCTTT
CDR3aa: CAWSVSLGAHTEAFF

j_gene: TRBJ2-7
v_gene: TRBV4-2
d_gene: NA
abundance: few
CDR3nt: TGTGCCAGCAGCCAAGAGAGGGCCGCTGACTACGAGCGGTACTTC
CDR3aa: CASSQERAADYERYF

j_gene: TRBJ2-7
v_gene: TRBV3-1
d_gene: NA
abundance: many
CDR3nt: TGTGCCAGCAGCCAAGGTCCCGAGCAGTACTTC
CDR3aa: CASSQGPEQYF

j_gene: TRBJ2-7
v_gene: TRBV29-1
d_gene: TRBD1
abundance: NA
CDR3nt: TGCAGCGTAGCCCGGGACAGGACCAACGAGCAGTACTTC
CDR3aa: CSVARDRTNEQYF

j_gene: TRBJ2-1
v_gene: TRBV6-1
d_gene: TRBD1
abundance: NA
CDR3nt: TGTGCCAGCAGTTCCGGGACAGGGGAGCTCAATGAGCAGTTCTTC
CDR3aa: CASSSGTGELNEQFF

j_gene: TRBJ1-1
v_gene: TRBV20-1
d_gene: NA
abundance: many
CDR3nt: TGCAGTGCTAGTCACACCACAGGACCCACTGAAGCTTTCTTT
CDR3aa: CSASHTTGPTEAFF

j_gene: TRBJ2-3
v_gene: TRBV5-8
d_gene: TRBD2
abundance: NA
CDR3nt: TGTGCCAGCAGCTTCTACCTAGCGGGGACGACAGATACGCAGTATTTT
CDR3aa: CASSFYLAGTTDTQYF

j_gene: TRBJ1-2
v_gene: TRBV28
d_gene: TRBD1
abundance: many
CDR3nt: TGTGCCAGCAGCCTACTGAAAGCAGGGGGTGGCTATGGCTACACCTTC
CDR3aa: CASSLLKAGGGYGYTF

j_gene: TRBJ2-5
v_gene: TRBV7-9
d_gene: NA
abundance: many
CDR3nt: TGTGCCAGTGGCGGGATAGAGACCCAGTACTTC
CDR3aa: CASGGIETQYF

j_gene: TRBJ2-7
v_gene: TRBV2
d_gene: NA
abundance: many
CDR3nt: TGTGCCAGCAGAATACAGGTTGGGCCCTACGAGCAGTACTTC
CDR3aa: CASRIQVGPYEQYF

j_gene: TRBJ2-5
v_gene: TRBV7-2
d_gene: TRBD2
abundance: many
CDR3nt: TGTGCCAGCAGCTTAGGCGGGGGGGGAGAGACCCAGTACTTC
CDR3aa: CASSLGGGGETQYF

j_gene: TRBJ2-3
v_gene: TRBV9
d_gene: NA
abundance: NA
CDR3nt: TGTGCCAGCAGCGTAGATAATGGGGGCGCTCTCACAGATACGCAGTATTTT
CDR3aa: CASSVDNGGALTDTQYF

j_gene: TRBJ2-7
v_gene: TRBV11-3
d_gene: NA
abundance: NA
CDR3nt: TGTGCCAGCAGCTTAGGGGGTGGCGGCCACTACGAGCAGTACTTC
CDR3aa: CASSLGGGGHYEQYF